This T cell receptor (beta chain) stems from a study of chemoradiotherapy in HPV16-positive cancers. Assay: immunoSEQ multiplex PCR; the TCRdb copy retains only in-frame clones and omits some. The sample gives 30,000 to 40,000 clones, around 82% of which show up once; about 5% is in the top ten. Regarding the study as a whole: The functional HPV-specific definition rests on just a couple of HPV16-positive patients. During treatment, candidate HPV-specific clones and E7-related motifs expanded in tumor.

Samples were taken several times over chemoradiotherapy. There are 15 residues in the CDR3. V was clipped by 0 bases and J by 1 base; unmatched bases: 0. Germline CDR1 reads LGHNA; CDR2 reads YNFKEQ. Points on this clone: The antigen remains undetermined.

The chain recombines TRBV4-2 with TRBJ2-7, with 10 bases that match TRBD2. The sequence came from a human donor with HPV-associated anogenital cancer. The input for sequencing was blood, taken from a patient who underwent chemoradiotherapy. The CDR3: CASSQELAGSYEQYF. CDR3 nucleotide sequence: TGTGCCAGCAGCCAAGAACTAGCGGGGTCCTACGAGCAGTACTTC.